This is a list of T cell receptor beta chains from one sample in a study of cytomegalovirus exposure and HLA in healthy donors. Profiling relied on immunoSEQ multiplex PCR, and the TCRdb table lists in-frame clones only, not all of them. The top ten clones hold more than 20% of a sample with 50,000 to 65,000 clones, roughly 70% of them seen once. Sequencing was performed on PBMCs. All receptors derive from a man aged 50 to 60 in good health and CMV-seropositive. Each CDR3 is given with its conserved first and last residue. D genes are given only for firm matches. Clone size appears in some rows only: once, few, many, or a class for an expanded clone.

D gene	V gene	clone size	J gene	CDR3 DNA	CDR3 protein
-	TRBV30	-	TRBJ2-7	TGTGCCTGGAGTGGAGAGGCCTACGAGCAGTACTTC	CAWSGEAYEQYF
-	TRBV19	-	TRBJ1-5	TGTGCCAGTAGTAAGAACTACCGAAATAGCAATCAGCCCCAGCATTTT	CASSKNYRNSNQPQHF
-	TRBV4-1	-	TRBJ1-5	TGCGCCAGCAGCCAAGGGGGGACATGGGATGGCAATCAGCCCCAGCATTTT	CASSQGGTWDGNQPQHF
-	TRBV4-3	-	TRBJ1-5	TGCGCCAGCAGCCAGCAGGGAGGAGGCAATCAGCCCCAGCATTTT	CASSQQGGGNQPQHF
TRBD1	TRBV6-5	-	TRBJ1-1	TGTGCCAGCAGGGGGACAGGAGCGAACACTGAAGCTTTCTTT	CASRGTGANTEAFF
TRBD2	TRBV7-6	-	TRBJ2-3	TGTGCCAGCACCGCAAGGGGGAGACTAGCGGCCTCTAGCACAGATACGCAGTATTTT	CASTARGRLAASSTDTQYF
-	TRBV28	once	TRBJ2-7	TGTGCCAGCAGGAGGGAGACCTACGAGCAGTACTTC	CASRRETYEQYF
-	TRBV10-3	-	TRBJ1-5	TGTGCCATCAGTGAAGCGCCGCGCAATCAGCCCCAGCATTTT	CAISEAPRNQPQHF
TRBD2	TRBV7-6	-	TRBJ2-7	TGTGCCAGCAGCCCTAGCGGTAAGGGAAGGGCATACGAGCAGTACTTC	CASSPSGKGRAYEQYF
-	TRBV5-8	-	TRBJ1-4	TGTGCCAGCCCAGCTGAGACACGGCCTGGAAAACTGTTTTTT	CASPAETRPGKLFF